This T cell receptor beta chain was observed in a study of control samples from healthy donors and cancer patients. In germline, CDR1 is SGHRS, CDR2 YFSETQ. Trimming removed 4 bases from V and 3 bases from J; junction bases left unmatched: 5. The CDR3 has 16 residues. Here immunoSEQ multiplex PCR was the method, and the copy in TCRdb shows in-frame clones only, minus some. The sample consists of about 130,000 clones, 75% to 95% of them appearing once. This chain joins TRBV5-1 and TRBJ1-4; the match to TRBD1 covers 11 bases. Sequenced material: blood. This clonotype originated in a man between 18 and 29 years old in good health. The CDR3 reads CASSLGQGVSNEKLFF. CDR3 nucleotide sequence: TGCGCCAGCAGCCTGGGACAGGGGGTGTCTAATGAAAAACTGTTTTTT.